This T cell receptor (beta chain) was recovered during a study of blood T cell repertoires in COVID-19. Study in general: The origin of the acute and convalescent COVID-19 samples was the United States, Italy and Spain. T cells, B-cell-depleted T cells, or PBMCs supplied cDNA or gDNA.

Original handling: Estimated nucleated cell counts came from reference gene primer amplification. Here immunoSEQ multiplex PCR was the method, and the copy in TCRdb shows in-frame clones only, minus some. The V and J calls and clone size come from that table; D and trimming were worked out from the DNA. The sample yields roughly 260,000 clones, around 82% seen once. The CDR3 totals 13 residues. V was clipped by 1 base and J by 6 bases, with 10 bases between them. Germline V lookup: CDR1 SGHDT, CDR2 YYEEEE. V gene TRBV5-6 combines with J gene TRBJ1-2, with TRBD1 as a possible D gene (5 bases). Source material: peripheral blood. This clonotype was obtained from an elderly woman with active or convalescent COVID-19. The CDR3: CASSLIRGDGYTF. In DNA, the CDR3 is TGTGCCAGCAGCTTGATAAGGGGCGATGGCTACACCTTC.